This T cell receptor beta chain was sequenced for a study of patients and donors after allogeneic stem cell transplantation. Each CDR3 protein is one row after TCRdb ran MiXCR on the RT-PCR reads. The table has approximately 200,000 distinct CDR3 sequences, around 14% seen once. CDR1 and CDR2 from the germline V gene are SGHVS and FQNEAQ. The CDR3 has 15 residues. Comment on this clonotype: This may come from a read error, since a much larger clone is one base off.

The sample consisted of blood, either unsorted or a sorted T cell fraction (not recorded which). The TCR originated in a human donor who was either an allogeneic HSCT recipient or a stem cell or donor lymphocyte infusion donor (not recorded which). It is not recorded whose cells these are; they may come from a transplant donor. This chain links TRBV7-8 with TRBJ2-2, with D possibly being TRBD2 (5 bases). The CDR3 region is CTSRRSRTNTGELFF. CDR3 bases: TGTACCAGCAGGAGGTCCCGAACGAACACCGGGGAGCTGTTTTTT. The whole variable domain, filled in from reference TRBV7-8 and TRBJ2-2, reads GAGVSQSPRYKVAKRGQDVALRCDPISGHVSLFWYQQALGQGPEFLTYFQNEAQLDKSGLPSDRFFAERPEGSVSTLKIQRTQQEDSAVYLCTSRRSRTNTGELFFGEGSRLTVL.